The 32 T cell receptor beta chains below were found in one sample sequenced in a study of shared clonotypes between healthy human individuals. Method: immunoSEQ multiplex PCR; TCRdb's copy keeps in-frame clones and lacks some. The table lists around 2.1 million clones, about 92% of them singletons, with more than 1.5% in the top ten. Naive CD8 cells lacked CD45RO, underwent positive selection for CCR7 and left out terminally differentiated effector memory CD45RA+ cells. The sample consisted of naive CD8+ T cells from PBMCs. The receptor set was obtained from a man between 18 and 35 years old in good health. Some clones in this sample may be carry-over from other donors' samples.

The chain combines TRBV6-6 with TRBJ1-5; D remains ambiguous. This CDR3 region has 13 residues. Per germline, CDR1 MNHNY and CDR2 SVGAGI (reference sequence). Trimming took 6 bases from V and 7 from J, leaving 13 bases between them. CDR3 sequence reads: CASSPTVSQPQHF. The CDR3 DNA reads TGTGCCAGCAGCCCCACCGTCTCGCAGCCCCAGCATTTT.

Of note for this clone: Distinct nucleotide sequences in the sample also encode this CDR3. This sequence joins TRBV9 and TRBJ2-5, with D possibly being TRBD2 (5 bases). This CDR3 region has 13 residues. V was shortened by 0 bases and J by 5 bases, with 8 bases between the two germline ends. Per germline, CDR1 SGDLS and CDR2 YYNGEE. CDR3 protein: CASSVGGLETQYF. As DNA, the CDR3 is TGTGCCAGCAGCGTAGGAGGGTTGGAGACCCAGTACTTC.

This clone was recorded once. The V and J genes are TRBV7-9 and TRBJ2-2; TRBD2 might be the D (5 bases). Per the germline V gene, CDR1 is SEHNR and CDR2 is FQNEAQ (reference sequence). V was trimmed by 5 bases and J by 6 bases, leaving 19 bases between them. This CDR3 has 16 residues. The CDR3 reads CASSPNYGERAGELFF. CDR3 DNA sequence: TGTGCCAGCAGCCCAAACTACGGGGAGAGGGCCGGGGAGCTGTTTTTT. The full variable domain, completed using reference TRBV7-9 and TRBJ2-2, is DTGVSQNPRHKITKRGQNVTFRCDPISEHNRLYWYRQTLGQGPEFLTYFQNEAQLEKSRLLSDRFSAERPKGSFSTLEIQRTEQGDSAMYLCASSPNYGERAGELFFGEGSRLTVL.

The chain uses TRBV9 and TRBJ2-3; TRBD1 aligns across 12 bases. This CDR3 is 17 amino acids long. J was trimmed by 0 bases and V by 0 bases; bases with no gene match: 2. Germline loops: CDR1 SGDLS, CDR2 YYNGEE. The CDR3 loop is CASSVAGTGGSTDTQYF. The CDR3 DNA is TGTGCCAGCAGCGTAGCTGGGACAGGGGGCAGCACAGATACGCAGTATTTT.

The rearrangement joins TRBV5-6 to TRBJ1-1, with 7 bases aligning to TRBD1. The CDR3 length is 14 residues. Germline V CDR1 and CDR2: SGHDT, YYEEEE. Trimming cost V 5 bases and J 10 bases; bases outside gene matches: 14. The CDR3 here is CASRGGATGWRAFF. In DNA, the CDR3 is TGTGCCAGCAGAGGGGGCGCGACGGGGTGGAGAGCTTTCTTT. Complete variable domain (other parts from reference TRBV5-6 and TRBJ1-1): DAGVTQSPTHLIKTRGQQVTLRCSPKSGHDTVSWYQQALGQGPQFIFQYYEEEERQRGNFPDRFSGHQFPNYSSELNVNALLLGDSALYLCASRGGATGWRAFFGQGTRLTVV.

As to this clone: Other DNA sequences in the sample encode the same CDR3. CDR3: CASSRGEQFF. DNA for the CDR3: TGTGCCAGCAGCCGGGGCGAGCAGTTCTTC. The chain is built from TRBV25-1 and TRBJ2-1; D could derive from TRBD1 or TRBD2 (5 bases each). V gave up 6 bases and J gave up 10 bases, with 7 bases separating them. The V gene's germline CDR1 is MGHDK and CDR2 SYGVNS. CDR3 size: 10 residues.

The chain uses TRBV19 and TRBJ1-1; 9 nucleotides agree with TRBD1. The junction had 7 bases not matched to a gene; V was cut back by 8 bases and J by 0 bases. The germline V gene encodes CDR1 LNHDA and CDR2 SQIVND (reference sequence). This CDR3 comprises 15 residues. CDR3 residues: CASLPTGGLNTEAFF. The CDR3 DNA reads TGTGCCAGTTTACCGACAGGGGGTTTGAACACTGAAGCTTTCTTT.

DNA for the CDR3: TGCAGCCTCAGGCGGGGGTCTAGCACAGATACGCAGTATTTT. It encodes CSLRRGSSTDTQYF. The J gene is TRBJ2-3, the V gene TRBV29-1, with 7 bases fitting TRBD2. V lost 8 bases to trimming and J lost 0 bases; unmatched junction nucleotides: 8. Germline V gene lookup returns CDR1 SQVTM and CDR2 ANQGSEA. CDR3 length: 14 amino acids.

The chain joins TRBV13 to TRBJ1-2, with TRBD1 as a possible D gene (6 bases). The CDR3 has 15 amino acids. Deletions cut 4 bases from V and 6 bases from J, with 18 bases between. The germline gives CDR1 PRHDT, CDR2 FYEKMQ (reference sequence). CDR3 loop: CASSSDGTRRDGYTF. Written as DNA, the CDR3 is TGTGCCAGCAGCTCAGACGGGACACGGAGGGATGGCTACACCTTC.

The chain employs TRBV6-4 and TRBJ2-1; D possibly corresponds to TRBD2 (5 bases). This CDR3 spans 13 amino acids. Germline V CDR1 and CDR2: MRHNA, SNTAGT. The V gene lost 4 bases and the J gene lost 6 bases, with 10 bases spanning the gap. The DNA for the CDR3 is TGTGCCAGCAGTGTATTTGCGGGCAATGAGCAGTTCTTC. Translating it yields CASSVFAGNEQFF.

This clone appeared once. This chain uses TRBV15 with TRBJ2-7, with 8 bases aligning to TRBD1. After removal of 4 bases from V and 3 bases from J, the junction contained 8 bases not matched to a gene. The CDR3 consists of 15 residues. The V gene's germline CDR1 is LNHNV and CDR2 YYDKDF (reference sequence). Written as DNA, the CDR3 is TGTGCCACCAGCAAAGGACAGGGAGAAGTCTACGAGCAGTACTTC. It codes for CATSKGQGEVYEQYF. Supplemented by reference TRBV15 and TRBJ2-7, the full variable domain reads DAMVIQNPRYQVTQFGKPVTLSCSQTLNHNVMYWYQQKSSQAPKLLFHYYDKDFNNEADTPDNFQSRRPNTSFCFLDIRSPGLGDTAMYLCATSKGQGEVYEQYFGPGTRLTVT.

The J gene is TRBJ1-2, the V gene TRBV28; no clear D gene. V was pared by 0 bases and J by 5 bases, with 7 bases between. The germline V gene has CDR1 MDHEN and CDR2 SYDVKM. This CDR3 comprises 13 residues. The chain's CDR3 is CASSLWGRYGYTF. CDR3 nucleotides: TGTGCCAGCAGTTTATGGGGTCGGTATGGCTACACCTTC.

The genes are TRBV28 and TRBJ2-4; TRBD2 matches at 9 bases. The ends lost 2 bases at V and 3 bases at J; junction bases unmatched: 20. The V gene's germline CDR1 is MDHEN and CDR2 SYDVKM. The CDR3 is made up of 21 amino acids. The CDR3 here is CASSLALRREGTTAFKNIQYF. The DNA for the CDR3 is TGTGCCAGCAGTTTAGCGTTGCGGCGGGAGGGCACCACTGCTTTCAAAAACATTCAGTACTTC.

The J gene is TRBJ1-2, the V gene TRBV9, with TRBD1 identical over 9 bases. V dropped 0 bases and J dropped 4; count of bases not matched to a gene: 4. Germline V CDR1 and CDR2: SGDLS, YYNGEE. This CDR3 has 15 amino acids. CDR3 in DNA: TGTGCCAGCAGCGTAGGGGACAGGGTTGGCTATGGCTACACCTTC. Amino acids: CASSVGDRVGYGYTF.

The chain combines TRBV4-3 with TRBJ2-7; TRBD2 agrees at 7 bases. Germline trimming cut 1 base from V and 2 bases from J; bases unmatched to any gene: 11. The CDR3 covers 17 residues. Germline CDR1 reads LGHNA; CDR2 reads YSLEER. The CDR3 here is CASSQAPGSGNPYEQYF. The CDR3 nucleotides are TGCGCCAGCAGCCAAGCCCCCGGGAGCGGGAACCCCTACGAGCAGTACTTC.

The chain recombines TRBV4-1 with TRBJ2-1; 11 bases map to TRBD2. The CDR3 sequence is 16 residues long. In germline, CDR1 is MGHRA, CDR2 YSYEKL. J gave up 3 bases and V 3 bases, and 4 bases lay outside the gene matches. Written as DNA, the CDR3 is TGCGCCAGCAGCCACCCCGGGACTAGCGGCTACAATGAGCAGTTCTTC. Its protein product is CASSHPGTSGYNEQFF.

CDR3 in DNA: TGCGCCAGCAGTAGGGAATCGGCCAACGTCCTGACTTTC. This encodes CASSRESANVLTF. V and J are TRBV4-1 and TRBJ2-6; no reliable D call. The CDR3 runs to 13 residues. The germline V gene encodes CDR1 MGHRA and CDR2 YSYEKL. Trimming stripped 6 bases from V and 6 bases from J, with 9 bases between.

The J gene is TRBJ2-7, the V gene TRBV19, with D possibly TRBD1 on 6 matching bases. Per germline, CDR1 LNHDA and CDR2 SQIVND (reference sequence). The V and J ends lost 5 bases and 0 bases respectively, with 11 bases between them. CDR3 length equals 14 residues. CDR3 DNA sequence: TGTGCCAGTAGTCACGGGACACTCTCCTACGAGCAGTACTTC. This codes for CASSHGTLSYEQYF.

The chain combines TRBV27 with TRBJ1-4, with unresolved D. V was cut by 5 bases and J by 8 bases, with 24 bases left in between. Germline assignment: CDR1 MNHEY and CDR2 SMNVEV (reference sequence). This CDR3 comprises 17 residues. The CDR3: CASSPLAVLGLREKLFF. CDR3 bases: TGTGCCAGCAGTCCCCTCGCGGTCCTAGGCCTCAGGGAAAAACTGTTTTTT.

The CDR3 bases are TGCGCCAGCAGCCAAGCCAGCCCCCCCCGGACGGATGCCCCCCCGTTCTTC. Encoded protein: CASSQASPPRTDAPPFF. This chain connects TRBV4-1 to TRBJ2-1; D is ambiguous. CDR1 is MGHRA and CDR2 is YSYEKL in the germline V gene. V shed 1 base and J shed 15 bases, with 28 bases lying between them. The CDR3 spans 17 residues.

In DNA form, the CDR3 reads TGTGCCAGTAGTATAGGGAACTACGAGAATCAGCCCCAGCATTTT. Translating gives CASSIGNYENQPQHF. The chain recombines TRBV19 with TRBJ1-5; D is unclear. The CDR3 has 15 amino acids. Germline assignment: CDR1 LNHDA and CDR2 SQIVND (reference sequence). Trimming stripped 1 base from V and 4 bases from J, with 11 bases between.

The rearrangement links TRBV5-1 to TRBJ2-7; 7 bases agree with TRBD1. V was pared by 4 bases and J by 3 bases, with 7 bases of the junction left unmatched. In germline, CDR1 is SGHRS, CDR2 YFSETQ. CDR3 size: 14 residues. The CDR3 DNA reads as TGCGCCAGCAGCCCGGAAGGGGGCTTCTACGAGCAGTACTTC. Translating gives CASSPEGGFYEQYF.

This chain joins TRBV29-1 and TRBJ2-7; D tentatively reads TRBD1 or TRBD2 (5 bases each). The V end was cut by 7 bases, the J end by 6 bases, with 16 bases between. The length of the CDR3 is 12 residues. From germline, CDR1 is SQVTM and CDR2 ANQGSEA. The CDR3 nucleotides read TGCAGCGCCACAGGTTACCGGGGCGAGCAGTACTTC. Amino acid sequence: CSATGYRGEQYF.

The V call is TRBV7-9, the J call TRBJ2-2, with 11 positions matching TRBD2. The J segment lost 7 bases and the V segment lost 6 bases, leaving 4 bases of the junction unmatched. This CDR3 is built from 14 residues. CDR1 is SEHNR and CDR2 is FQNEAQ in the germline V gene (reference sequence). DNA of the CDR3: TGTGCCAGCAGTTCTACTAGCGGGAGCGGGGAGCTGTTTTTT. Its protein is CASSSTSGSGELFF.

The chain links TRBV5-1 to TRBJ1-1; 11 bases fit TRBD1. The germline V gene has CDR1 SGHRS and CDR2 YFSETQ. This CDR3 has 15 amino acids. V gave up 3 bases and J gave up 4 bases; unmatched junction bases: 5. The CDR3 region is CASSSTGTGGTEAFF. In DNA, the CDR3 is TGCGCCAGCAGCTCTACCGGGACAGGGGGCACTGAAGCTTTCTTT.

This clone was found a few times. CDR3 loop: CACDRDRGVNQPQHF. The CDR3 bases are TGTGCCTGTGACCGGGACAGGGGTGTCAATCAGCCCCAGCATTTT. This chain links TRBV30 with TRBJ1-5; 10 nucleotides match TRBD1. The CDR3 totals 15 residues. Germline lookup yields CDR1 GTSNPN and CDR2 SVGIG (reference sequence). J was trimmed by 3 bases and V by 6 bases; bases with no gene match: 8. Combining the CDR3 with reference TRBV30 and TRBJ1-5 gives the whole variable domain SQTIHQWPATLVQPVGSPLSLECTVEGTSNPNLYWYRQAAGRGLQLLFYSVGIGQISSEVPQNLSASRPQDRQFILSSKKLLLSDSGFYLCACDRDRGVNQPQHFGDGTRLSIL.

The V and J genes are TRBV19 and TRBJ1-2; D unclear. Germline loops: CDR1 LNHDA, CDR2 SQIVND (reference sequence). The CDR3 loop spans 15 amino acids. V dropped 3 bases and J dropped 5 bases, with 16 bases sitting between them. Written as DNA, the CDR3 is TGTGCCAGTAGTATTTCAGGATTCGGTGATTATGGCTACACCTTC. This translates into CASSISGFGDYGYTF.

The V call is TRBV13, the J call TRBJ2-7; 11 nucleotides match TRBD1. The junction had 6 bases not matched to a gene; V was cut back by 5 bases and J by 6 bases. CDR1 and CDR2 (germline): PRHDT, FYEKMQ (reference sequence). This CDR3 is 14 amino acids long. CDR3 sequence: CASSDGQGAFEQYF. The CDR3 nucleotides read TGTGCCAGCAGCGACGGACAGGGGGCGTTCGAGCAGTACTTC.

The chain uses TRBV4-2 and TRBJ2-1; perhaps TRBD2 as D (6 bases). CDR3 length: 15 amino acids. Trimming took 4 bases from V and 4 from J, leaving 14 bases between them. Germline CDR1 and CDR2: LGHNA and YNFKEQ. CDR3 loop: CASSPLERVYNEQFF. CDR3 bases: TGTGCCAGCAGCCCCCTAGAGCGGGTTTACAATGAGCAGTTCTTC.

The V call is TRBV11-2, the J call TRBJ2-5, with 8 bases identical to TRBD2. Germline values: CDR1 SGHAT, CDR2 FQNNGV. The CDR3 is 17 amino acids. J was trimmed by 5 bases and V by 7 bases; bases with no gene match: 18. CDR3 sequence (DNA): TGTGCCAGCAACCCCTACCCAGCGGGAGAGTTCGGGGAGACCCAGTACTTC. This gives the protein CASNPYPAGEFGETQYF.

The chain recombines TRBV7-2 with TRBJ2-3; 15 bases line up with TRBD2. The germline gives CDR1 SGHTA, CDR2 FQGNSA. J gave up 4 bases and V 3 bases, and 8 bases lay outside the gene matches. The CDR3 sequence is 18 residues long. The chain's CDR3 is CASSFPTGTSGRSDTQYF. The CDR3 nucleotides read TGTGCCAGCAGCTTCCCTACCGGGACTAGCGGGAGGTCAGATACGCAGTATTTT.

The V call is TRBV6-5, the J call TRBJ2-7; TRBD1 is a possible D gene (5 bases). This CDR3 is 14 amino acids long. The V end was cut by 7 bases, the J end by 5 bases, with 18 bases between. The germline gives CDR1 MNHEY, CDR2 SVGAGI. The CDR3 spells CASTPQGWGHEQYF. The DNA for the CDR3 is TGTGCCAGCACCCCTCAGGGCTGGGGCCACGAGCAGTACTTC.